This TCR beta chain was sequenced in a study of shared clonotypes between healthy human individuals. This CDR3 comprises 13 residues. V dropped 5 bases and J dropped 4 bases, with 11 bases sitting between them. In germline, CDR1 is MNHEY, CDR2 SMNVEV (reference sequence). Sequenced by immunoSEQ multiplex PCR; TCRdb stores in-frame clones only, minus some. This sample yields roughly 1,600,000 clones, of which 98% to 99% are seen a single time; 0.36% belongs to the top ten. J is TRBJ2-5 and V is TRBV27; D is uncertain. The sample consisted of naive CD4+ T cells sorted from blood. Subset noted: CD45RA+ positively selected. The TCR comes from a man younger than 45 in good health. The CDR3 nucleotides are TGTGCCAGCAGTCCCCGACCCAGAGAGACCCAGTACTTC. Its translation: CASSPRPRETQYF.